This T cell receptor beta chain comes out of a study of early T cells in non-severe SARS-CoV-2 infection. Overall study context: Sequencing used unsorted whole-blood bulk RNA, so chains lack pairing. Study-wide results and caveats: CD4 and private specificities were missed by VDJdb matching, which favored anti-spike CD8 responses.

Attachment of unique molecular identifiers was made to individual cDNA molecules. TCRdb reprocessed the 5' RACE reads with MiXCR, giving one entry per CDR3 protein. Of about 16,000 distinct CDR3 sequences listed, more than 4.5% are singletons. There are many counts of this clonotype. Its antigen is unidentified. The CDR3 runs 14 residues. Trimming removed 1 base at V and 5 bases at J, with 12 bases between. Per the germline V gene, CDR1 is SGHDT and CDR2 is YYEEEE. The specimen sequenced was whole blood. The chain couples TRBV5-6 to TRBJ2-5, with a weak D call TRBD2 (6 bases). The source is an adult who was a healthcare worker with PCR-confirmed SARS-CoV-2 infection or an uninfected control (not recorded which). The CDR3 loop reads CASSLRDGSETQYF. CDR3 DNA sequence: TGTGCCAGCAGCTTGCGGGACGGGAGCGAGACCCAGTACTTC.